This TCR beta chain comes out of a study of cytomegalovirus exposure and HLA in healthy donors. Whole-study results and caveats: Later work showed greater clonal expansion in HLA-associated TCR beta chains than in equally common others. Within a later analysis, the majority of CMV-associated TCR beta chains appeared HLA-restricted. The likely origin of a cluster of highly shared sequence variants was a sequencing artifact. Specificity for CMV antigens was confirmed in vitro for three of the CMV-associated chains.

On this clone itself: Its antigen remains unidentified.

PCR primers comprised 60 Vbeta and 13 Jbeta primers. Generated by immunoSEQ multiplex PCR, the TCRdb table keeps only in-frame clones and is missing some. This table holds 150,000 to 200,000 clones, approximately 78% found once. Trimming removed 1 base from V and 0 bases from J, with 8 bases in between. The CDR3 extends over 15 amino acids. The germline V gene has CDR1 SGHRS and CDR2 YFSETQ. The TCR comes from a girl aged 2 to 10 in good health and CMV-seropositive. Sequencing used PBMCs. V and J are TRBV5-1 and TRBJ1-3; D remains unclear. CDR3 nucleotide sequence: TGCGCCAGCAGCTTGAATCACGGCTCTGGAAACACCATATATTTT. It yields the protein CASSLNHGSGNTIYF.